Listed here is a single T cell receptor beta chain. Its antigen is not known. Some clones are missing from TCRdb's copy, which holds only in-frame ones; the method was immunoSEQ multiplex PCR. Of about 48,000 clones in the sample, around 79% were seen once. The source of the sample is a study of OX40 agonist ivuxolimab in advanced cancers. Overall study findings and caveats: With doses of 0.1 to 3.0 mg/kg, CD4+ and CD8+ blood T cells had undergone clonal expansion by week 6. Some of the lowest clonal expansion was seen in partial responders at 0.1-3.0 mg/kg.

This specimen consisted of CD4+ or CD8+ T cells sorted from blood, obtained in a trial of the OX40 agonist ivuxolimab. This receptor was identified in an adult with an advanced solid tumor such as melanoma, head and neck, liver or kidney cancer.

The CDR3 region is CAGRAWSYNEQFF. In nucleotides, the CDR3 is TGTGCCGGACGAGCATGGAGTTACAATGAGCAGTTCTTC. The V call is TRBV6-6, the J call TRBJ2-1; no clear D gene. Germline V gives CDR1 MNHNY, CDR2 SVGAGI (reference sequence). CDR3 length equals 13 residues. V was clipped by 11 bases and J by 4 bases, with 15 bases between them.